These 9 T cell receptor beta chains were all obtained from the same sample, sequenced in a study of regulatory T cells in long-lasting Graves disease. Researchers made TCR beta libraries by using iRepertoire HTBI primers and running Arm-PCR on CDR3 regions. TCRdb reprocessed the multiplex PCR reads via MiXCR and lists one record per CDR3 protein. The table lists over 650,000 distinct CDR3 sequences, 30% of them singletons. Time point defined: persistent/refractory GD, antithyroid drugs over 5 years with positive TRAb. Researchers made the TCR library from RNA that was extracted from PBMCs. This specimen consisted of peripheral blood mononuclear cells (PBMCs), obtained when the disease was refractory, from a patient treated with antithyroid drugs. Every receptor here comes from a female donor with Graves disease.

V is TRBV6-5 and J is TRBJ2-7; 7 nucleotides align to TRBD1. The CDR3 is 16 residues long. The V segment lost 0 bases and the J segment 3 bases; nucleotides outside the gene matches: 8. Germline V gene sequence: CDR1 MNHEY, CDR2 SVGAGI. CDR3 sequence: CASSYSHGPGGYEQYF. CDR3 DNA: TGTGCCAGCAGTTACTCGCATGGGCCAGGGGGCTACGAGCAGTACTTC.

The chain recombines TRBV7-9 with TRBJ2-7; D unresolved. The germline gives CDR1 SEHNR, CDR2 FQNEAQ (reference sequence). The CDR3 runs 15 residues. V shed 6 bases and J shed 0 bases, with 15 bases lying between them. As DNA, the CDR3 is TGTGCCAGCAGGAGGCAGCCAGCTGGCTCCTACGAGCAGTACTTC. As protein: CASRRQPAGSYEQYF. The full variable domain, rest sourced from reference TRBV7-9 and TRBJ2-7, is DTGVSQNPRHKITKRGQNVTFRCDPISEHNRLYWYRQTLGQGPEFLTYFQNEAQLEKSRLLSDRFSAERPKGSFSTLEIQRTEQGDSAMYLCASRRQPAGSYEQYFGPGTRLTVT.

This clonotype was counted at least ten times. The CDR3 loop is CASSLRYYKVEETQYF. CDR3 nucleotides: TGTGCCAGCAGCTTAAGATACTACAAGGTCGAAGAGACCCAGTACTTC. The gene calls are TRBV7-3 and TRBJ2-5; no clear D gene. V was trimmed by 1 base and J by 3 bases, leaving 15 bases between them. The length of the CDR3 is 16 residues. In germline, CDR1 is SGHTA, CDR2 FQGTGA.

The rearrangement links TRBV29-1 to TRBJ1-4; unclear D gene. Germline-derived CDR1 and CDR2 are SQVTM and ANQGSEA. The CDR3 runs 11 residues. The CDR3 region has the DNA TGCAGTGTTCTGAGATATGAAAAACTGTTTTTT. Translating it yields CSVLRYEKLFF.

The V gene is TRBV7-9, the J gene TRBJ2-7, with D possibly being TRBD1 (7 bases). CDR1 is SEHNR and CDR2 is FQNEAQ in the germline V gene (reference sequence). This CDR3 comprises 16 residues. V was pared by 4 bases and J by 1 base, with 17 bases between. The CDR3 here is CASSSPRQGGSYEQYF. DNA for the CDR3: TGTGCCAGCAGCTCCCCGAGGCAGGGGGGATCCTACGAGCAGTACTTC.

This clonotype showed up just a few times. This rearrangement joins TRBV27 to TRBJ2-5; maybe TRBD2 (10 bases). CDR3 length: 16 residues. The germline CDR1 and CDR2 sequences are MNHEY and SMNVEV (reference sequence). V lost 10 bases, J lost 6 bases, and 27 bases lay in between. CDR3 DNA sequence: TGTGCCACCCGGGACAGGGTCAGCGGGAGGGCCCAGACCCAGTACTTC. Protein sequence: CATRDRVSGRAQTQYF.

This clonotype has a handful of counts. The rearrangement links TRBV5-1 to TRBJ1-2, with TRBD1 matching over 10 bases. The junction had 11 bases not matched to a gene; V was cut back by 4 bases and J by 8 bases. Germline values: CDR1 SGHRS, CDR2 YFSETQ. This CDR3 comprises 15 residues. The CDR3 here is CASSPRTGGVGGYTF. The CDR3 DNA reads as TGCGCCAGCAGCCCCCGGACAGGGGGAGTGGGAGGCTACACCTTC.

This clonotype was counted a single time. The CDR3 here is CASSYATGRGTETQYF. CDR3 sequence (DNA): TGTGCCAGCAGTTACGCTACAGGGAGGGGGACGGAGACCCAGTACTTC. V usage is TRBV6-9 and J usage is TRBJ2-5; the D gene is possibly TRBD2 (7 bases). In germline, CDR1 is MNHGY, CDR2 SVAAGI. The V and J ends lost 3 bases and 5 bases respectively, with 19 bases between them. The CDR3 length is 16 residues.

The rearrangement uses TRBV5-6 and TRBJ1-1; D may be TRBD1 (6 bases). CDR3 length: 15 residues. V was cut by 2 bases and J by 10 bases, with 21 bases left in between. Per the germline V gene, CDR1 is SGHDT and CDR2 is YYEEEE. CDR3 coding DNA: TGTGCCAGCAGCTTATTTCAGGGGATCTGGGGCGTAGCTTTCTTT. Translation gives CASSLFQGIWGVAFF.